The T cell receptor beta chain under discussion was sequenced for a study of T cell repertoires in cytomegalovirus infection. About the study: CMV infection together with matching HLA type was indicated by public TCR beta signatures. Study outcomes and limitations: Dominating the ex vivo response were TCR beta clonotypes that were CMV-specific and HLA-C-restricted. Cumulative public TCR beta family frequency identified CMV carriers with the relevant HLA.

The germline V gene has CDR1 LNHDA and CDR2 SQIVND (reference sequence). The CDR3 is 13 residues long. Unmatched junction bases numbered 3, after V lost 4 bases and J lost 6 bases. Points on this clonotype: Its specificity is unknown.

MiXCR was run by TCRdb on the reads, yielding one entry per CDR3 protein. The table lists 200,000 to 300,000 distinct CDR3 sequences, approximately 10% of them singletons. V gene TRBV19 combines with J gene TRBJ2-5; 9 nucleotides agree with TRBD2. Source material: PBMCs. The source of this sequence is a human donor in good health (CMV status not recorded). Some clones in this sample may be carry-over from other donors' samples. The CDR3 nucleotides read TGTGCCAGTAGTACCGCGGGGGGGAAGACCCAGTACTTC. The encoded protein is CASSTAGGKTQYF.